Listed below are T cell receptor beta chains from one sample, sequenced in a study of T cells in Graves' hyperthyroidism and ophthalmopathy. In TCRdb, the multiplex PCR reads were re-called with MiXCR into one record per CDR3 protein. The table includes hundreds of thousands of distinct CDR3 sequences, approximately 15% detected once. Input material: blood. These receptor sequences come from a woman aged 55-70 years with Graves' ophthalmopathy. The CDR3 runs from the conserved cysteine through the conserved F or W. Each record gives: J gene, D gene, clone size, V gene, CDR3 protein, CDR3 DNA. A D gene is named only where the DNA matches it firmly. Expanded clones are given a class, and other clones once, few, many or no size at all.

TRBJ2-5 | TRBD1 | many | TRBV2 | CASTLMTGGLETQYF | TGTGCCAGCACCTTGATGACAGGGGGCCTAGAGACCCAGTACTTC
TRBJ2-3 | TRBD2 | many | TRBV2 | CASTKTSGFTDTQYF | TGTGCCAGCACCAAGACTAGCGGATTCACAGATACGCAGTATTTT
TRBJ2-2 | - | - | TRBV7-2 | CTSSLPAGELFF | TGTACCAGCAGCTTACCGGCCGGGGAGCTGTTTTTT
TRBJ2-1 | TRBD2 | many | TRBV5-1 | CASSAGGRGWNEQFF | TGCGCCAGCAGCGCGGGCGGGAGGGGTTGGAATGAGCAGTTCTTC
TRBJ1-1 | TRBD1 | - | TRBV2 | CASSAGTGWTEAFF | TGTGCCAGCAGTGCCGGGACAGGGTGGACTGAAGCTTTCTTT
TRBJ2-7 | TRBD1 | many | TRBV12-3/TRBV12-4 | CASSHGDRQYF | TGTGCCAGCAGTCACGGGGACAGGCAGTACTTC
TRBJ2-7 | - | few | TRBV24-1 | CATSDRGPYLNEQYF | TGTGCCACCAGTGATAGGGGACCGTACCTTAACGAGCAGTACTTC
TRBJ1-1 | - | many | TRBV5-1 | CASSLEGPEAFF | TGCGCCAGCAGCTTGGAAGGGCCTGAAGCTTTCTTT
TRBJ1-1 | TRBD1 | few | TRBV5-1 | CANILGGTGDKFTEAFF | TGCGCCAACATCCTAGGCGGGACAGGGGATAAATTCACTGAAGCTTTCTTT
TRBJ2-7 | - | many | TRBV28 | CASSSFNPFSGRDKSYEQYF | TGTGCCAGCAGTTCCTTTAATCCTTTCTCCGGTAGGGACAAATCCTACGAGCAGTACTTC
TRBJ2-2 | - | many | TRBV12-5 | CASGLAGTGLAGELFF | TGTGCTAGTGGTTTGGCCGGAACAGGGCTGGCCGGGGAGCTGTTTTTT
TRBJ2-3 | TRBD1 | few | TRBV20-1 | CSAREGQGATDTQYF | TGCAGTGCTAGAGAGGGGCAGGGGGCCACAGATACGCAGTATTTT
TRBJ2-5 | - | many | TRBV5-1 | CASSFTPQRETQYF | TGCGCCAGCAGCTTCACACCCCAACGGGAGACCCAGTACTTC
TRBJ2-7 | TRBD1 | few | TRBV5-1 | CASSVPGQGYEQYF | TGCGCCAGCAGCGTTCCGGGACAGGGCTACGAGCAGTACTTC
TRBJ1-5 | TRBD1 | few | TRBV7-2 | CASSVPGQGGPQHF | TGTGCCAGTAGTGTCCCGGGACAGGGAGGGCCCCAGCATTTT
TRBJ2-3 | TRBD2 | - | TRBV6-1 | CASIGAGVGQYF | TGTGCCAGCATTGGAGCGGGAGTGGGGCAGTATTTT
TRBJ2-7 | - | many | TRBV11-2 | CASSGFGNYYEQYF | TGTGCCAGCAGCGGGTTTGGGAACTACTACGAGCAGTACTTC
TRBJ1-2 | TRBD1 | many | TRBV6-1 | CASSVGGTGRRNGYTF | TGTGCCAGCAGTGTAGGCGGGACAGGCCGGCGGAATGGCTACACCTTC
TRBJ2-1 | TRBD1 | - | TRBV29-1 | CSVVTRGQGRFF | TGCAGCGTCGTCACTAGGGGACAGGGAAGGTTCTTC
TRBJ2-7 | TRBD1 | many | TRBV7-3 | CASSPGTGEQYF | TGTGCCAGCAGCCCCGGGACAGGCGAGCAGTACTTC
TRBJ2-3 | - | few | TRBV6-1 | CASREAALLDTQYF | TGTGCCAGCAGGGAGGCGGCCCTCCTAGATACGCAGTATTTT
TRBJ2-7 | TRBD2 | many | TRBV28 | CASNHRLAANLNF | TGTGCCAGCAACCACAGACTAGCGGCTAACCTTAACTTC
TRBJ2-3 | TRBD1 | few | TRBV9 | CASSVEGALGPSTDTQYF | TGTGCCAGCAGCGTAGAGGGGGCTTTGGGCCCTAGCACAGATACGCAGTATTTT
TRBJ2-2 | TRBD2 | - | TRBV28 | CASKSGGPGLDTGELFF | TGTGCCAGCAAATCGGGGGGGCCAGGTTTGGACACCGGGGAGCTGTTTTTT
TRBJ2-7 | TRBD1 | many | TRBV6-2/TRBV6-3 | CASSRDRARAYEQYF | TGTGCCAGCAGCCGGGACAGGGCCCGGGCCTACGAGCAGTACTTC
TRBJ1-5 | - | - | TRBV30 | CAWSGRPGASNQPQHF | TGTGCCTGGAGTGGCCGACCAGGGGCTAGCAATCAGCCCCAGCATTTT
TRBJ2-7 | TRBD2 | many | TRBV27 | CASTAGVGPSGPYEQYF | TGTGCCAGCACCGCCGGGGTTGGGCCTAGCGGGCCCTACGAGCAGTACTTC
TRBJ2-6 | TRBD2 | few | TRBV12-3/TRBV12-4 | CASRTNSGRGESGANVLTF | TGTGCCAGCAGGACGAATAGCGGGAGAGGGGAATCTGGGGCCAACGTCCTGACTTTC
TRBJ1-1 | - | - | TRBV7-9 | CASSSSRTRVNTEAFF | TGTGCCAGCAGCTCCAGTAGAACCCGAGTGAACACTGAAGCTTTCTTT
TRBJ2-6 | - | - | TRBV7-9 | CASSLDWTTNVLTF | TGTGCCAGCAGCTTAGATTGGACAACGAACGTCCTGACTTTC
TRBJ2-1 | - | many | TRBV7-2 | CASSFTGTSYNEQFF | TGTGCCAGCAGCTTCACCGGGACTTCCTACAATGAGCAGTTCTTC
TRBJ2-1 | - | - | TRBV11-2 | CASKLTLAAYSEQFF | TGTGCCAGCAAGCTTACACTTGCGGCCTACAGTGAGCAGTTCTTC
TRBJ1-1 | TRBD1 | many | TRBV28 | CASSAARTGPNTEAFF | TGTGCCAGCAGTGCCGCTAGGACAGGACCGAACACTGAAGCTTTCTTT
TRBJ2-3 | TRBD1 | few | TRBV4-2 | CASSQKRGLNTDTQYF | TGTGCCAGCAGCCAGAAGAGGGGGCTAAACACAGATACGCAGTATTTT
TRBJ2-3 | - | few | TRBV5-1 | CASSHGLPTDTQYF | TGCGCCAGCAGCCACGGACTACCCACAGATACGCAGTATTTT
TRBJ2-2 | - | - | TRBV11-2 | CASSFQGSGELFF | TGTGCCAGCAGCTTTCAGGGATCCGGGGAGCTGTTTTTT
TRBJ2-2 | TRBD2 | - | TRBV4-2 | CASSQGTSGTGELFF | TGTGCCAGCAGCCAAGGGACTAGCGGGACCGGGGAGCTGTTTTTT
TRBJ1-2 | - | - | TRBV28 | CTSRPRKVGYTF | TGTACCAGCAGGCCCCGAAAGGTGGGCTACACCTTC
TRBJ2-3 | - | many | TRBV6-1 | CASNGDRTKQYF | TGTGCCAGCAATGGAGACAGGACGAAGCAGTATTTT
TRBJ1-5 | - | - | TRBV7-2 | CASSLGVRTLLGPQHF | TGTGCCAGCAGCTTAGGGGTTAGGACATTGCTAGGGCCCCAGCATTTT
TRBJ2-5 | TRBD2 | - | TRBV28 | CASSLYSWLAGTQYF | TGTGCCAGCAGTTTATACTCCTGGCTAGCGGGGACCCAGTACTTC
TRBJ2-7 | - | many | TRBV27 | CASSLRSRASYEQYF | TGTGCCAGCAGTTTGCGGTCCAGGGCCTCCTACGAGCAGTACTTC
TRBJ2-3 | TRBD2 | - | TRBV7-9 | CASRPGTSVTDTQYF | TGTGCCAGCAGGCCCGGGACTAGCGTCACAGATACGCAGTATTTT
TRBJ2-7 | TRBD2 | - | TRBV4-3 | CASSHQREAIDEQYF | TGCGCCAGCAGCCACCAGCGGGAGGCTATCGACGAGCAGTACTTC
TRBJ1-5 | - | many | TRBV12-3/TRBV12-4 | CASSFRQGTYSNQPQHF | TGTGCCAGCAGTTTCAGGCAGGGTACCTATAGCAATCAGCCCCAGCATTTT
TRBJ2-2 | - | - | TRBV12-3/TRBV12-4 | CASRQNTYTGELFF | TGTGCCAGCAGACAGAACACCTACACCGGGGAGCTGTTTTTT
TRBJ1-1 | - | many | TRBV7-2 | CASSLAKGNTEAFF | TGTGCCAGCAGCTTAGCCAAGGGGAACACTGAAGCTTTCTTT
TRBJ2-1 | - | - | TRBV5-1 | CASSSRTASNEQFF | TGCGCCAGCAGCTCGAGGACGGCTAGCAATGAGCAGTTCTTC
TRBJ2-6 | - | many | TRBV29-1 | CSVGPLGSGANVLTF | TGCAGCGTTGGGCCTCTAGGCTCTGGGGCCAACGTCCTGACTTTC
TRBJ1-1 | - | - | TRBV19 | CASSIDRWNTEAFF | TGTGCCAGTAGTATCGACAGGTGGAACACTGAAGCTTTCTTT
TRBJ2-4 | TRBD1 | many | TRBV7-2 | CASSFSVDRSAKNIQYF | TGTGCCAGCAGCTTCTCAGTGGACAGGTCGGCCAAAAACATTCAGTACTTC
TRBJ1-1 | - | many | TRBV4-1 | CASSPLGQFDTEAFF | TGCGCCAGCAGCCCCCTCGGTCAGTTCGACACTGAAGCTTTCTTT
TRBJ2-5 | - | many | TRBV7-9 | CASSLSGAEETQYF | TGTGCCAGCAGCTTAAGTGGGGCAGAAGAGACCCAGTACTTC
TRBJ2-4 | - | many | TRBV4-2 | CASSQEGAKNIQYF | TGTGCCAGCAGCCAAGAGGGAGCCAAAAACATTCAGTACTTC
TRBJ2-7 | TRBD1 | many | TRBV18 | CASSPGTGIDEQYF | TGTGCCAGCTCACCAGGGACAGGTATCGACGAGCAGTACTTC
TRBJ2-1 | - | many | TRBV7-9 | CASNIRGLVGDEQFF | TGTGCCAGCAATATTCGGGGGCTAGTAGGCGATGAGCAGTTCTTC
TRBJ2-3 | - | - | TRBV4-3 | CASSQDSRSDTQYF | TGCGCCAGCAGCCAAGATAGTCGGTCAGATACGCAGTATTTT
TRBJ1-6 | - | many | TRBV12-3/TRBV12-4 | CASSFGATGSPLHF | TGTGCCAGCAGTTTTGGAGCGACAGGTTCACCCCTCCACTTT
TRBJ1-1 | - | many | TRBV19 | CASSIRAGRPRNTEAFF | TGTGCCAGTAGTATAAGGGCAGGACGTCCTCGGAACACTGAAGCTTTCTTT